This record concerns one TCR beta chain sequence. The CDR3 is 15 residues long. The trim removed 4 bases at V and 7 bases at J, leaving 8 bases unmatched. CDR1 and CDR2 (germline): MGHRA, YSYEKL. This record comes from a study of cytomegalovirus exposure and HLA in healthy donors. The assay was immunoSEQ multiplex PCR, and TCRdb's table has in-frame clones only and misses some. The table shows roughly 70,000 clones, with 85% occurring only once. The material sequenced was PBMCs. This TCR was recovered from a young man in good health and CMV-seronegative. This sequence joins TRBV4-1 and TRBJ1-4; TRBD1 agrees at 8 bases. The CDR3 is CASSRPGTGVEKLFF. CDR3 nucleotide sequence: TGCGCCAGCAGCCGACCCGGGACAGGAGTTGAAAAACTGTTTTTT.